These 27 T cell receptor beta chains share one sample of origin, sequenced in a study of cytomegalovirus exposure and HLA in healthy donors. A multiplex PCR was run with 60 Vbeta primers and 13 Jbeta primers. Assay: immunoSEQ multiplex PCR; the TCRdb copy retains only in-frame clones and omits some. The sample holds a few hundred thousand clones, around 77% seen once. The specimen was PBMCs. These receptors were obtained from a woman aged 30 to 39 in good health and CMV-seronegative.

The chain combines TRBV7-6 with TRBJ2-1, with 12 bases identical to TRBD2. The germline CDR1 and CDR2 sequences are SGHVS and FNYEAQ. The J segment lost 0 bases and the V segment lost 3 bases, leaving 9 bases of the junction unmatched. CDR3 length equals 19 residues. The CDR3 DNA follows: TGTGCCAGCAGCTTTCGAACTAGCGGGAGGTCGAGCTCCTACAATGAGCAGTTCTTC. Translating it yields CASSFRTSGRSSSYNEQFF.

This chain connects TRBV5-1 to TRBJ2-7, with D maybe TRBD1 (6 bases). The CDR3 consists of 16 residues. Germline V gene data show CDR1 as SGHRS and CDR2 as YFSETQ. Trimming left V 0 bases short and J 5 bases short, with 18 bases between. CDR3 coding DNA: TGCGCCAGCAGCTTGGCGGGAAGGGACAAGTCGGACGAGCAGTACTTC. Translated: CASSLAGRDKSDEQYF. Filled out from reference TRBV5-1 and TRBJ2-7, the complete variable domain reads KAGVTQTPRYLIKTRGQQVTLSCSPISGHRSVSWYQQTPGQGLQFLFEYFSETQRNKGNFPGRFSGRQFSNSRSEMNVSTLELGDSALYLCASSLAGRDKSDEQYFGPGTRLTVT.

This chain uses TRBV7-9 with TRBJ1-2; perhaps TRBD1 as D (5 bases). The CDR3 is 14 residues long. Germline CDR1 reads SEHNR; CDR2 reads FQNEAQ (reference sequence). V shed 0 bases and J shed 8 bases, with 13 bases lying between them. The DNA of the CDR3 is TGTGCCAGCAGCTTAGCGGTTAGGGGCGAGGGCTACACCTTC. Amino acid sequence: CASSLAVRGEGYTF.

The chain couples TRBV5-4 to TRBJ2-3, with D possibly being TRBD2 (6 bases). This CDR3 is built from 16 residues. Germline V CDR1 and CDR2: SGHNT, YYREEE (reference sequence). V lost 4 bases, J lost 0 bases, and 15 bases lay in between. The CDR3 here is CASSPAGGLSTDTQYF. DNA of the CDR3: TGTGCCAGCAGCCCCGCCGGGGGACTCAGCACAGATACGCAGTATTTT.

The chain uses TRBV15 and TRBJ1-5, with D hard to call. This CDR3 is 14 amino acids long. Germline assignment: CDR1 LNHNV and CDR2 YYDKDF (reference sequence). V was pared by 5 bases and J by 5 bases, with 13 bases between. CDR3: CATSGGVFDQPQHF. CDR3 sequence (DNA): TGTGCCACCAGCGGCGGGGTCTTTGATCAGCCCCAGCATTTT.

The count of this clone is one. CDR3 loop: CASRTGTGSPEAFF. The DNA for the CDR3 is TGTGCCAGCAGAACCGGGACAGGGTCGCCTGAAGCTTTCTTT. This chain joins TRBV11-1 and TRBJ1-1; 9 nucleotides align to TRBD1. V was clipped by 6 bases and J by 6 bases; unmatched bases: 8. The CDR3 is 14 residues long. CDR1 is SGHAT, CDR2 FQDESV, per germline (reference sequence). Drawing the rest from reference TRBV11-1 and TRBJ1-1, the complete variable domain is EAEVAQSPRYKITEKSQAVAFWCDPISGHATLYWYRQILGQGPELLVQFQDESVVDDSQLPKDRFSAERLKGVDSTLKIQPAELGDSAMYLCASRTGTGSPEAFFGQGTRLTVV.

The chain uses TRBV5-6 and TRBJ2-7; D remains unclear. From germline, CDR1 is SGHDT and CDR2 YYEEEE. This CDR3 comprises 12 residues. V lost 4 bases to trimming and J lost 0 bases, with 5 bases between them. The CDR3 sequence is CASSPRSYEQYF. CDR3 nucleotides: TGTGCCAGCAGCCCGCGCTCCTACGAGCAGTACTTC.

The rearrangement uses TRBV11-3 and TRBJ1-4; D might be TRBD1 (5 bases). Germline loops: CDR1 SGHNT, CDR2 YENEEA. V lost 0 bases to trimming and J lost 5 bases, with 10 bases between them. The length of the CDR3 is 15 residues. Written as DNA, the CDR3 is TGTGCCAGCAGCTTAGATGACAGAGGAAATGAAAAACTGTTTTTT. It specifies CASSLDDRGNEKLFF.

The chain is built from TRBV9 and TRBJ2-2, with TRBD1 identical over 10 bases. Trimming at V came to 1 base and at J to 4 bases, leaving 10 bases not matched to a gene. There are 18 residues in the CDR3. The germline gives CDR1 SGDLS, CDR2 YYNGEE. CDR3 sequence: CASSVSGAGTGATGELFF. The CDR3 nucleotides are TGTGCCAGCAGCGTATCAGGGGCCGGGACAGGGGCCACCGGGGAGCTGTTTTTT.

The J gene is TRBJ1-5, the V gene TRBV10-1; 8 bases line up with TRBD1. Germline lookup yields CDR1 WNHNN and CDR2 SYGVQD (reference sequence). The V segment lost 6 bases and the J segment 4 bases; nucleotides outside the gene matches: 8. There are 15 residues in the CDR3. CDR3 region: CASRPGQERNQPQHF. The CDR3 nucleotides are TGCGCCAGCAGGCCGGGACAGGAGAGAAATCAGCCCCAGCATTTT.

This clone has just one count. The chain combines TRBV5-1 with TRBJ2-7, with 7 bases fitting TRBD2. CDR1 is SGHRS and CDR2 is YFSETQ in the germline V gene. The CDR3 has 18 amino acids. Trimming took 0 bases from V and 5 from J; bases not matched to a gene: 17. The CDR3 here is CASSLVFLADHRGDEQYF. The DNA of the CDR3 is TGCGCCAGCAGCTTGGTTTTTCTAGCGGACCACAGAGGAGACGAGCAGTACTTC.

CDR3 sequence reads: CASSPRGMEAFF. For the CDR3, the DNA is TGTGCCAGCTCACCGCGAGGTATGGAGGCTTTCTTT. This sequence joins TRBV18 and TRBJ1-1; D is unresolved. CDR1 is KGHSH and CDR2 is LQKENI in the germline V gene. This CDR3 region has 12 residues. The V end lost 3 bases, the J end lost 11 bases, and 13 bases lay between the germline ends.

This chain joins TRBV6-1 and TRBJ1-2; no definite D call. This CDR3 comprises 14 residues. The V gene's germline CDR1 is MNHNS and CDR2 SASEGT. Between the trimmed V and J ends, which lost 1 base and 7 bases, there was a span of 13 bases. CDR3 region: CASSEGRGSGGYTF. As DNA, the CDR3 is TGTGCCAGCAGTGAAGGCCGGGGAAGCGGTGGCTACACCTTC.

This sequence joins TRBV18 and TRBJ1-2, with 7 positions matching TRBD1. Looked up from germline, CDR1 is KGHSH and CDR2 is LQKENI. CDR3 length: 15 amino acids. V was pared by 4 bases and J by 5 bases, with 10 bases of the junction left unmatched. This CDR3 is CASSRRDSPAYGYTF. DNA for the CDR3: TGTGCCAGCTCACGCCGGGACAGTCCCGCGTATGGCTACACCTTC.

This chain joins TRBV6-5 and TRBJ2-2; TRBD2 is a possible D gene (6 bases). The V end lost 3 bases, the J end lost 6 bases, and 17 bases lay between the germline ends. This CDR3 is 16 amino acids long. Germline V gene data show CDR1 as MNHEY and CDR2 as SVGAGI. The CDR3 sequence is CASSYSGAGVAGELFF. CDR3 sequence (DNA): TGTGCCAGCAGTTATTCGGGAGCTGGGGTAGCCGGGGAGCTGTTTTTT.

V gene TRBV5-1 combines with J gene TRBJ1-2, with 12 bases identical to TRBD1. With 0 bases clipped from V and 5 bases from J, the junction kept 11 bases outside the gene matches. The germline V gene has CDR1 SGHRS and CDR2 YFSETQ. The CDR3 runs to 18 residues. The CDR3, as DNA: TGCGCCAGCAGCTTGGCCCCCCCGGGACAGGGGGCGTTTTATGGCTACACCTTC. Translated, it gives CASSLAPPGQGAFYGYTF. Complete variable domain (other parts from reference TRBV5-1 and TRBJ1-2): KAGVTQTPRYLIKTRGQQVTLSCSPISGHRSVSWYQQTPGQGLQFLFEYFSETQRNKGNFPGRFSGRQFSNSRSEMNVSTLELGDSALYLCASSLAPPGQGAFYGYTFGSGTRLTVV.

The chain employs TRBV9 and TRBJ2-2, with 7 bases matching TRBD1. The CDR3 is 13 amino acids. CDR1 and CDR2 (germline): SGDLS, YYNGEE. Trimming took 2 bases from V and 6 from J; bases not matched to a gene: 1. CDR3: CASSVGQPGELFF. The CDR3 coding sequence is TGTGCCAGCAGCGTGGGACAGCCCGGGGAGCTGTTTTTT.

V usage is TRBV11-2 and J usage is TRBJ2-7, with D possibly TRBD2 on 6 matching bases. CDR3 length equals 16 residues. Trimming took 5 bases from V and 0 from J, leaving 17 bases between them. CDR1 is SGHAT and CDR2 is FQNNGV in the germline V gene. In DNA form, the CDR3 reads TGTGCCAGCAGCCCCTTGACTAGATCCGTCTCCTACGAGCAGTACTTC. Translated, it gives CASSPLTRSVSYEQYF.

This sequence joins TRBV5-6 and TRBJ2-3; D not resolved. The germline V gene has CDR1 SGHDT and CDR2 YYEEEE. The CDR3 length is 15 residues. The V end was cut by 0 bases, the J end by 7 bases, with 15 bases between. As DNA, the CDR3 is TGTGCCAGCAGCTTGGGTTCGCCACAGATAAATACGCAGTATTTT. The encoded protein is CASSLGSPQINTQYF.

In its sample, this clone was seen once. The chain recombines TRBV5-6 with TRBJ2-3; D possibly corresponds to TRBD1 (6 bases). CDR1 and CDR2 from the germline V gene are SGHDT and YYEEEE. The CDR3 is 15 residues long. V gave up 3 bases and J gave up 2 bases, with 13 bases separating them. The CDR3 region has the DNA TGTGCCAGCAGCTACGGACAGAGACTCACAGATACGCAGTATTTT. This gives the protein CASSYGQRLTDTQYF.

The rearrangement links TRBV5-4 to TRBJ2-7; 11 bases align to TRBD1. This CDR3 has 14 amino acids. J was trimmed by 0 bases and V by 7 bases; bases with no gene match: 3. Germline assignment: CDR1 SGHNT and CDR2 YYREEE (reference sequence). The CDR3 region is CASRTGGNSYEQYF. DNA of the CDR3: TGTGCCAGCCGGACAGGGGGCAACTCCTACGAGCAGTACTTC.

This clone has a single count. The chain recombines TRBV5-4 with TRBJ1-1; tentative D call: TRBD1 (6 bases). The CDR3 has 15 amino acids. The germline V gene encodes CDR1 SGHNT and CDR2 YYREEE (reference sequence). V was clipped by 3 bases and J by 11 bases, with 23 bases between them. The chain's CDR3 is CASSSKPVEAGEAFF. CDR3 coding DNA: TGTGCCAGCAGCTCTAAGCCGGTTGAGGCAGGGGAGGCTTTCTTT.

A note on this clone: The germline gene is not matched at one end of the junction; a read error may be the cause. The rearrangement uses TRBV4-1 and TRBJ1-2; possibly TRBD1 for D (5 bases). Germline V gene lookup returns CDR1 MGHRA and CDR2 YSYEKL. CDR3 length: 15 residues. CDR3 sequence: CASSPHSGLLTGYPF. CDR3 nucleotide sequence: TGCGCCAGCAGCCCCCACTCGGGACTCCTCACAGGCTACCCCTTC.

The V and J genes are TRBV5-1 and TRBJ1-1; TRBD1 aligns across 8 bases. CDR3 length: 14 residues. J was trimmed by 10 bases and V by 4 bases; bases with no gene match: 12. CDR1 and CDR2 from the germline V gene are SGHRS and YFSETQ. As DNA, the CDR3 is TGCGCCAGCAGCCTCAACACAGGGGGGGCGTCAGCTTTCTTT. Translating it yields CASSLNTGGASAFF.

V usage is TRBV5-3 and J usage is TRBJ1-3; D is perhaps TRBD1 (5 bases). Being an ORF, TRBV5-3 has a function that is uncertain. Between the trimmed V and J ends, which lost 10 bases and 0 bases, there was a span of 14 bases. This CDR3 spans 14 amino acids. Here the CDR3 reads CAWRRGDSGNTIYF. CDR3 DNA: TGTGCCTGGAGGAGGGGAGACTCTGGAAACACCATATATTTT.

V gene TRBV11-3 combines with J gene TRBJ2-7, with TRBD1 identical over 8 bases. The CDR3 is made up of 13 amino acids. Germline V lookup: CDR1 SGHNT, CDR2 YENEEA. J lost 7 bases, V lost 1 base, and 3 bases had no gene match. For the CDR3, the DNA is TGTGCCAGCAGCTTAGCAACAGGGGGAGAGCAGTACTTC. Its protein is CASSLATGGEQYF.

The rearrangement uses TRBV27 and TRBJ1-6; perhaps TRBD1 as D (6 bases). The length of the CDR3 is 16 residues. Germline V gene sequence: CDR1 MNHEY, CDR2 SMNVEV (reference sequence). V was cut by 8 bases and J by 6 bases, with 20 bases left in between. This CDR3 is CASLLRGGFGNSPLHF. CDR3 nucleotides: TGTGCCAGCCTGCTCAGAGGGGGATTTGGTAATTCACCCCTCCACTTT.